This record covers a single T cell receptor (beta chain). Only in-frame clones appear in the TCRdb table, and some are missing; sequencing was by immunoSEQ multiplex PCR. The profile shows 210,000 or so clones, about nine tenths of them singletons. These data belong to a study of blood T cell repertoires in COVID-19. Study summary: Nucleic acid was either cDNA or gDNA, and it came from T cells, B-cell-depleted T cells, or PBMCs.

In germline, CDR1 is SGHTA, CDR2 FQGNSA. The length of the CDR3 is 13 residues. Deletions cut 1 base from V and 3 bases from J, with 6 bases between. The sequence was obtained from a woman aged 45-65 years with acute or convalescent COVID-19. The sequenced sample consisted of peripheral blood. V is TRBV7-2 and J is TRBJ2-5; D gene uncertain. The CDR3 loop is CASSLGVKETQYF. Here the CDR3 DNA reads TGTGCCAGCAGCTTAGGAGTAAAAGAGACCCAGTACTTC.